The next 3 T cell receptor beta chains were all read from a single sample in a study of beta chain features in type 1 diabetes. Points from the study as a whole: In all four CD4+ subsets, TCRB CDR3 length was significantly, moderately reduced in type 1 diabetes.

The antigens of these receptors remain unknown. The study reverse transcribed the entire isolated RNA, so it sequenced expressed TCRB transcripts. Clones were read by immunoSEQ multiplex PCR, and TCRdb kept only the in-frame ones, dropping some. The repertoire holds some 150,000 clones, less than 15% seen once, with roughly 1.4% in the top ten. The source material was central memory CD4+ T cells from blood. Receptor source: a young man with type 1 diabetes.

The rearrangement joins TRBV30 to TRBJ1-6, with 9 nucleotides matching TRBD1. CDR3 length: 15 residues. After removal of 2 bases from V and 9 bases from J, the junction contained 8 bases not matched to a gene. Germline V lookup: CDR1 GTSNPN, CDR2 SVGIG (reference sequence). The CDR3 protein is CAWSTPTGGSSPLHF. DNA for the CDR3: TGTGCCTGGAGTACCCCGACAGGGGGATCTTCACCCCTCCACTTT.

This clone occurred many times. At the DNA level, this CDR3 is encoded by other sequences in the same sample as well. J is TRBJ2-5 and V is TRBV18; D is ambiguous. The CDR3 spans 12 residues. Germline-derived CDR1 and CDR2 are KGHSH and LQKENI. V was clipped by 2 bases and J by 2 bases, with 3 bases between them. The DNA for the CDR3 is TGTGCCAGCTCACCATATCAAGAGACCCAGTACTTC. Translation gives CASSPYQETQYF.

This clone was counted between two and nine times. V and J are TRBV7-9 and TRBJ1-2; 8 positions agree with TRBD1. Germline loops: CDR1 SEHNR, CDR2 FQNEAQ (reference sequence). With V trimmed by 3 bases and J by 6 bases, 3 bases remained unmatched. The CDR3 is 13 amino acids. The chain's CDR3 is CASSFGQGNGYTF. CDR3 bases: TGTGCCAGCAGCTTTGGACAGGGTAATGGCTACACCTTC.